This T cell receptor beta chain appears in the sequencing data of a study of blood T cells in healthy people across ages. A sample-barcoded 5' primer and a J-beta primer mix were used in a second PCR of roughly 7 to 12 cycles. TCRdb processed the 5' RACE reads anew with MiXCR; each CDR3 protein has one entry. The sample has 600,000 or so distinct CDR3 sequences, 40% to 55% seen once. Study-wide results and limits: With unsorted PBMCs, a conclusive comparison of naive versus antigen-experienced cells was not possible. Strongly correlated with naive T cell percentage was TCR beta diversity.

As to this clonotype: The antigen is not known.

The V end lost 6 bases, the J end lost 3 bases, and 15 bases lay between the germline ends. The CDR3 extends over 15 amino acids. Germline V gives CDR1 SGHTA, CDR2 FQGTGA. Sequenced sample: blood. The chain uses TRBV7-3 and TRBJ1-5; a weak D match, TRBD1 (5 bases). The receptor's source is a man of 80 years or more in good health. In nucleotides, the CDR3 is TGTGCCAGCAGACCTAGTGGGGGGTACAATCAGCCCCAGCATTTT. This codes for CASRPSGGYNQPQHF.